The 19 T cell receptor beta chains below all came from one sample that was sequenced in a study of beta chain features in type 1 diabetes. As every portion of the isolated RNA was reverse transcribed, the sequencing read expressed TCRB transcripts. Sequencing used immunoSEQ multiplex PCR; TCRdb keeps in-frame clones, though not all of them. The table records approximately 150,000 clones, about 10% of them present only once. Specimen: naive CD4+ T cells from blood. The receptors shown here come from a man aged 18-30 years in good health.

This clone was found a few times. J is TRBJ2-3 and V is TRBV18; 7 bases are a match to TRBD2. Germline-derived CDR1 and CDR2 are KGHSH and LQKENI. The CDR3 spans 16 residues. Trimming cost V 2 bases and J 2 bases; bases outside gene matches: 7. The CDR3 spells CASSPETSHPTDTQYF. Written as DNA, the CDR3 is TGTGCCAGCTCACCAGAGACTAGCCATCCCACAGATACGCAGTATTTT. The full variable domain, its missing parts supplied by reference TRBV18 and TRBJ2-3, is NAGVMQNPRHLVRRRGQEARLRCSPMKGHSHVYWYRQLPEEGLKFMVYLQKENIIDESGMPKERFSAEFPKEGPSILRIQQVVRGDSAAYFCASSPETSHPTDTQYFGPGTRLTVL.

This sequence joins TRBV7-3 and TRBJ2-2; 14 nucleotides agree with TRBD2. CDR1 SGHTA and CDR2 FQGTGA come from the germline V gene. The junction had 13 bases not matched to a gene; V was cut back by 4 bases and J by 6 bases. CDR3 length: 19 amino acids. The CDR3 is CASSSRTSGGPSRPGELFF. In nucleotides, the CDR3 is TGTGCCAGCAGCTCGCGGACTAGCGGGGGGCCGTCACGACCCGGGGAGCTGTTTTTT. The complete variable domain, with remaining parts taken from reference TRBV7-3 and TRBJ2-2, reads GAGVSQTPSNKVTEKGKYVELRCDPISGHTALYWYRQSLGQGPEFLIYFQGTGAADDSGLPNDRFFAVRPEGSVSTLKIQRTERGDSAVYLCASSSRTSGGPSRPGELFFGEGSRLTVL.

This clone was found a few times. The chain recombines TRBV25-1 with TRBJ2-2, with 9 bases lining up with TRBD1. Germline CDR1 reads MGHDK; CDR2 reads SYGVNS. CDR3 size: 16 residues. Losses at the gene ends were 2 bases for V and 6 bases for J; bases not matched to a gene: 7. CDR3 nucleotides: TGTGCCAGCAGTGAAGCCGGGACAGGGAAGGCCGGGGAGCTGTTTTTT. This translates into CASSEAGTGKAGELFF.

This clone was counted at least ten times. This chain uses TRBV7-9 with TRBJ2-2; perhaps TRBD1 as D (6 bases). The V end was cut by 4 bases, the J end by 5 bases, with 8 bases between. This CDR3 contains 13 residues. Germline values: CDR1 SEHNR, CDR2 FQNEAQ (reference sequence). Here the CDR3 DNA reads TGTGCCAGCAGCTGGCAGGGGACCGGGGAGCTGTTTTTT. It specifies CASSWQGTGELFF.

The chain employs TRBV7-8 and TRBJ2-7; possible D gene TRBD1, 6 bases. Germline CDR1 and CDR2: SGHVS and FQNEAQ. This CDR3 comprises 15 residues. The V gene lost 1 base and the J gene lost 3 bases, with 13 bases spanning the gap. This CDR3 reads CASSLGGDRLYEQYF. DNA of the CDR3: TGTGCCAGCAGCTTAGGCGGAGACAGGCTCTACGAGCAGTACTTC. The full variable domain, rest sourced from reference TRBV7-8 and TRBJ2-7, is GAGVSQSPRYKVAKRGQDVALRCDPISGHVSLFWYQQALGQGPEFLTYFQNEAQLDKSGLPSDRFFAERPEGSVSTLKIQRTQQEDSAVYLCASSLGGDRLYEQYFGPGTRLTVT.

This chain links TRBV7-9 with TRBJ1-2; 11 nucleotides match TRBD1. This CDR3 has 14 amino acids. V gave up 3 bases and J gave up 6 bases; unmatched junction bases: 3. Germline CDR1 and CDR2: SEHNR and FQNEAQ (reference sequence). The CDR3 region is CASSFMDRGHGYTF. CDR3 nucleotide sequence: TGTGCCAGCAGCTTCATGGACAGGGGGCATGGCTACACCTTC.

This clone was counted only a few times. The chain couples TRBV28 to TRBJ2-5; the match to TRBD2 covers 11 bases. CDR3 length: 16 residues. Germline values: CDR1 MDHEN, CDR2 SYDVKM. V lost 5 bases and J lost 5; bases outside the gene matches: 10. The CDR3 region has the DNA TGTGCCAGCAGTACCAATAGCGGGGGGGCTCGCGAGACCCAGTACTTC. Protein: CASSTNSGGARETQYF. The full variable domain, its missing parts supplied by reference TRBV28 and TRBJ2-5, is DVKVTQSSRYLVKRTGEKVFLECVQDMDHENMFWYRQDPGLGLRLIYFSYDVKMKEKGDIPEGYSVSREKKERFSLILESASTNQTSMYLCASSTNSGGARETQYFGPGTRLLVL.

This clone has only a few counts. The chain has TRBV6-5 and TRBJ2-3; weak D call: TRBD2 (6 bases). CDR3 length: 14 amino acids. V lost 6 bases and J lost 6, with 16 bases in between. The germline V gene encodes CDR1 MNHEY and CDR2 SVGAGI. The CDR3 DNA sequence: TGTGCCAGCAGATACGGACTCGGGGGTGATACGCAGTATTTT. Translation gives CASRYGLGGDTQYF.

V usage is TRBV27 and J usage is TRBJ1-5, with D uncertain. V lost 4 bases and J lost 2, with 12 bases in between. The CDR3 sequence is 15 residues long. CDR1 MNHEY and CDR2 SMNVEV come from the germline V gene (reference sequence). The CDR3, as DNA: TGTGCCAGCAGTTCCCCCGGGTCAGGCAATCAGCCCCAGCATTTT. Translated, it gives CASSSPGSGNQPQHF.

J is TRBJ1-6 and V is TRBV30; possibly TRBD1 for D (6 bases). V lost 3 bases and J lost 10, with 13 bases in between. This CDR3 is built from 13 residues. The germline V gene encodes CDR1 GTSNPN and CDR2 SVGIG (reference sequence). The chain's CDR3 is CAWSPGHESPLHF. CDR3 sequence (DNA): TGTGCCTGGAGCCCGGGACATGAGTCACCCCTCCACTTT.

This CDR3 is CASSRRQGWNEQFF. The CDR3 nucleotides read TGTGCCAGCAGTCGAAGGCAGGGGTGGAATGAGCAGTTCTTC. The chain joins TRBV7-8 to TRBJ2-1; D might be TRBD1 (6 bases). V was shortened by 6 bases and J by 7 bases, with 16 bases between the two germline ends. Germline assignment: CDR1 SGHVS and CDR2 FQNEAQ. CDR3 length: 14 residues.

The CDR3 DNA follows: TGTGCCAGCAGCGGAGGGACTAGCGGGGCGGTAGGTGAGCAGTTCTTC. Its protein is CASSGGTSGAVGEQFF. This chain connects TRBV9 to TRBJ2-1, with 13 bases matching TRBD2. Per the germline V gene, CDR1 is SGDLS and CDR2 is YYNGEE. V was clipped by 3 bases and J by 9 bases; unmatched bases: 9. The CDR3 covers 16 residues.

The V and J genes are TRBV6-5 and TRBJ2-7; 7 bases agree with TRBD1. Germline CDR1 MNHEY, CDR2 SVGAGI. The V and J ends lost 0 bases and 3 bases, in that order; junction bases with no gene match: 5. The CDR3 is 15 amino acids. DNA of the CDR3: TGTGCCAGCAGTTACTCAGGGACAGCCTACTACGAGCAGTACTTC. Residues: CASSYSGTAYYEQYF.

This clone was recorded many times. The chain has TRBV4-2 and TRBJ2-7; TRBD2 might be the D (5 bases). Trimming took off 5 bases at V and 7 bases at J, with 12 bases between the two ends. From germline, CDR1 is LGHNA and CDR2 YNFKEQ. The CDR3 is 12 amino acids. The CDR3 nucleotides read TGTGCCAGCAGCTATGAGGGAAGGGAGCAGTACTTC. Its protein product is CASSYEGREQYF.

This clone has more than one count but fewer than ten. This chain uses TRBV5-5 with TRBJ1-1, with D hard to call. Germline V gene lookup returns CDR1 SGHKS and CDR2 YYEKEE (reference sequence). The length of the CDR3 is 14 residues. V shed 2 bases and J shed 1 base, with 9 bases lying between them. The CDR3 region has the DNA TGTGCCAGCAGCTTTGAGGACTCGAACACTGAAGCTTTCTTT. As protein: CASSFEDSNTEAFF.

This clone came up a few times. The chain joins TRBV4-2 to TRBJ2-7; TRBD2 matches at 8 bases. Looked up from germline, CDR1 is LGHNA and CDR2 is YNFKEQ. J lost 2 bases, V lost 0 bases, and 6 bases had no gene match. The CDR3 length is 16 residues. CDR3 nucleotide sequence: TGTGCCAGCAGCCAAGATCCCTGGCGGGGGGCCTACGAGCAGTACTTC. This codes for CASSQDPWRGAYEQYF.

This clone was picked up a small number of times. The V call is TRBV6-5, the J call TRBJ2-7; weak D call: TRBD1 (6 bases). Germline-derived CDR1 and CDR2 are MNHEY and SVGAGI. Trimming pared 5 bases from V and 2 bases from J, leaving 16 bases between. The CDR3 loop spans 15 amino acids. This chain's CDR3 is CASSRPGAPTYEQYF. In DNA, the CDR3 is TGTGCCAGCAGTCGCCCAGGGGCCCCGACCTACGAGCAGTACTTC.

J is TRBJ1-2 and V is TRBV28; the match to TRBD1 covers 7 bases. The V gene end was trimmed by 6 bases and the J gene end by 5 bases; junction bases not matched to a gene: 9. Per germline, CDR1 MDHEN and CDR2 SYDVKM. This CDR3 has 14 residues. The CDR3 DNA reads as TGTGCCAGCAGAGACGGGACAGTATTTTATGGCTACACCTTC. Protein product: CASRDGTVFYGYTF.

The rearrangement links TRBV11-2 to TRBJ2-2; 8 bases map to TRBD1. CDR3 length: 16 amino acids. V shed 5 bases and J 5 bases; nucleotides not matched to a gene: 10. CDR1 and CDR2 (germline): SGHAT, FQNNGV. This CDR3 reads CASSPLTDRVTGELFF. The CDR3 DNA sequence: TGTGCCAGCAGCCCTCTTACGGACAGGGTGACCGGGGAGCTGTTTTTT.